This T cell receptor beta chain was obtained from a study of identifying expanded T cells in peripheral blood. Using immunoSEQ multiplex PCR, the repertoire was profiled, and TCRdb retains in-frame clones only, with some absent. The sample includes about 130,000 clones, roughly 90% of them seen just once. Broader study findings: Variance in clone template counts between two-week samples significantly increased with total template count across all healthy donors.

A note on this clone: The antigen remains unidentified.

Sequencing was carried out using blood. The receptor's source is a person aged 18-70 years in good health.

The CDR3 reads CASSLGGSGADTQYF. The CDR3 bases are TGTGCCAGCAGCTTGGGCGGGAGCGGCGCAGATACGCAGTATTTT. The rearrangement uses TRBV5-4 and TRBJ2-3; the match to TRBD2 covers 7 bases. In germline, CDR1 is SGHNT, CDR2 YYREEE (reference sequence). V was pared by 0 bases and J by 4 bases, with 5 bases of the junction left unmatched. The CDR3 loop spans 15 amino acids.